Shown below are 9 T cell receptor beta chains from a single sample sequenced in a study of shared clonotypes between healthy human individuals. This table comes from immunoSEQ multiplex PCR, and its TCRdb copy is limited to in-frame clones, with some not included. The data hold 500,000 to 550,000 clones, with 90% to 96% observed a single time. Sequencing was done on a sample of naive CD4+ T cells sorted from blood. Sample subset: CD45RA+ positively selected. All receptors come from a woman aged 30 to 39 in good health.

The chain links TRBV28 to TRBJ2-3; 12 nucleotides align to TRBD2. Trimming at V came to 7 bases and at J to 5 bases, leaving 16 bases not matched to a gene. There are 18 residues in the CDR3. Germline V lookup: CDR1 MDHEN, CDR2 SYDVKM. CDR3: CASNIHPRLAGVKDTQYF. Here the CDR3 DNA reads TGTGCCAGCAACATCCACCCCAGACTAGCGGGAGTGAAAGATACGCAGTATTTT.

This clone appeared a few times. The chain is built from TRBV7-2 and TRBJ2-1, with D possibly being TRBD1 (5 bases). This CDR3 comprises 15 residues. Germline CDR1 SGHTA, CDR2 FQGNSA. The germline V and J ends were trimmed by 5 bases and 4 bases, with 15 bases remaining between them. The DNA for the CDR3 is TGTGCCAGCAGCCTCGACCAAGGGGTGTACAATGAGCAGTTCTTC. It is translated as CASSLDQGVYNEQFF.

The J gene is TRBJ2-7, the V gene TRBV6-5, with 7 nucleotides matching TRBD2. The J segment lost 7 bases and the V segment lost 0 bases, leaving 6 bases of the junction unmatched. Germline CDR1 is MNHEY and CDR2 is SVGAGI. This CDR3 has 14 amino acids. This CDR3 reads CASSYSAGDVEQYF. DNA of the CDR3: TGTGCCAGCAGTTACTCGGCGGGAGATGTGGAGCAGTACTTC.

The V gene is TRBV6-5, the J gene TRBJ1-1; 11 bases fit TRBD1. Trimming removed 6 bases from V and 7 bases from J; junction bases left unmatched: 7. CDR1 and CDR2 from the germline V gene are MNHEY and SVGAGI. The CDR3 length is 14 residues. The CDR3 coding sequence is TGTGCCAGCAGCCTCGGACAGGGGGCTAGTGAAGCTTTCTTT. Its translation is CASSLGQGASEAFF.

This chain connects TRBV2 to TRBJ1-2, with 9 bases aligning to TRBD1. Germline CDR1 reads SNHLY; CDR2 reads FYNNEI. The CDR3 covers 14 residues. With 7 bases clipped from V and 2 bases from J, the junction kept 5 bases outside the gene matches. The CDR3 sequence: CASKGTGYNYGYTF. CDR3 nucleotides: TGTGCCAGCAAAGGGACAGGGTACAACTATGGCTACACCTTC.

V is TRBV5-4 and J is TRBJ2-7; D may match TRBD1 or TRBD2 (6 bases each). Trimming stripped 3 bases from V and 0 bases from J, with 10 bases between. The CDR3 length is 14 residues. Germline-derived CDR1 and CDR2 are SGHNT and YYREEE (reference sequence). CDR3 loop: CASSWGDTSYEQYF. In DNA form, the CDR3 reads TGTGCCAGCAGCTGGGGGGACACCTCCTACGAGCAGTACTTC.

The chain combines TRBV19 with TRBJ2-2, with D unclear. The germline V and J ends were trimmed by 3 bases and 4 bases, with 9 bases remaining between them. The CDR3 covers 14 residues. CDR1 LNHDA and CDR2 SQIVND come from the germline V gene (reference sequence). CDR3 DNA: TGTGCCAGTAGTATCCAGTCAGCCACCGGGGAGCTGTTTTTT. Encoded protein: CASSIQSATGELFF.

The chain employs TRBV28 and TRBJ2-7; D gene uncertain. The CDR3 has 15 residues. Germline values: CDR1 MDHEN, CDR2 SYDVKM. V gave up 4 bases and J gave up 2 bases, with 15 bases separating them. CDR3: CASSSIPTQAYEQYF. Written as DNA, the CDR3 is TGTGCCAGCAGTTCCATACCGACCCAAGCCTACGAGCAGTACTTC.

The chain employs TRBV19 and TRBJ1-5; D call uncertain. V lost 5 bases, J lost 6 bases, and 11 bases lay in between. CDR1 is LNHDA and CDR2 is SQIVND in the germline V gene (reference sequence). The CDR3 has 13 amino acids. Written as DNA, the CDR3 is TGTGCCAGTAGTCCCGGGGTAGGTCAGCCCCAGCATTTT. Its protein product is CASSPGVGQPQHF.